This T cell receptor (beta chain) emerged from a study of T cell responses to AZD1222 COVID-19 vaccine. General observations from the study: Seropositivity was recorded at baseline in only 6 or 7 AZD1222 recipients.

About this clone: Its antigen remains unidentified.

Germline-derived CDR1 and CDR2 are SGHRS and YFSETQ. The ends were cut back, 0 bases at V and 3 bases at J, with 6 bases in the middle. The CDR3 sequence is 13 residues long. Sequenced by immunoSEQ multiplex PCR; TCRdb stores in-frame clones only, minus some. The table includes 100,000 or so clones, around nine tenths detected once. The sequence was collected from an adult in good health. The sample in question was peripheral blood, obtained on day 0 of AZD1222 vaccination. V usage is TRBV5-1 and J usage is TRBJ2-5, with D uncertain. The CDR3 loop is CASSLGGEETQYF. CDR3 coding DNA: TGCGCCAGCAGCTTGGGTGGCGAAGAGACCCAGTACTTC.